The clone carrying this T cell receptor beta chain was counted a few times. This entry belongs to a study of early T cells in non-severe SARS-CoV-2 infection. Study as a whole: The authors sequenced bulk RNA from unsorted whole blood, leaving chains unpaired.

J gave up 5 bases and V 3 bases, and 6 bases lay outside the gene matches. The CDR3 spans 13 residues. Germline V gives CDR1 GTSNPN, CDR2 SVGIG (reference sequence). Unique molecular identifiers were affixed to single, distinct cDNA molecules. Using its own MiXCR run on the 5' RACE reads, TCRdb lists one record per CDR3 protein. Of approximately 99,000 distinct CDR3 sequences listed, 9.5% to 13% are singletons. The sample was whole blood. The receptor was isolated from an adult who was a healthcare worker with PCR-confirmed SARS-CoV-2 infection or an uninfected control (not recorded which). V gene TRBV30 combines with J gene TRBJ2-5; TRBD1 matches at 7 bases. The CDR3 nucleotides read TGTGCCTGGAGGAAGGGGGCAGGGGAGACCCAGTACTTC. The encoded protein is CAWRKGAGETQYF.